These 21 T cell receptor beta chains originate from one sample sequenced in a study of T-cell memory formation after mild COVID-19. TCRdb itself ran the 5' RACE reads through MiXCR, one entry per CDR3 protein. The table includes some 300,000 distinct CDR3 sequences, roughly 20% detected once. The sequencing input was PBMCs or a T cell subset sorted from them (not recorded which). Every receptor here comes from a man aged 18 to 30 who had mild COVID-19 (a few samples of this study predate the infection). Cell type and time point are not known.

V and J are TRBV4-1 and TRBJ2-7; the D gene is possibly TRBD2 (6 bases). The CDR3 sequence is 14 residues long. The germline V and J ends were trimmed by 6 bases and 3 bases, with 15 bases remaining between them. Germline V gives CDR1 MGHRA, CDR2 YSYEKL. CDR3 in DNA: TGCGCCAGCAGTCGCCCGGGACTCGGCTACGAGCAGTACTTC. Protein: CASSRPGLGYEQYF.

The chain links TRBV6-6 to TRBJ1-6; D remains ambiguous. The ends were cut back, 7 bases at V and 10 bases at J, with 17 bases in the middle. The CDR3 length is 14 residues. CDR1 MNHNY and CDR2 SVGAGI come from the germline V gene (reference sequence). The CDR3, as DNA: TGTGCCAGCACAAAGGACTCCATCGGCTCACCCCTCCACTTT. Protein: CASTKDSIGSPLHF.

This clonotype showed up just a few times. This chain uses TRBV12-3 or TRBV12-4 with TRBJ1-5; 7 bases map to TRBD1. V gave up 3 bases and J gave up 5 bases; unmatched junction bases: 10. The CDR3 is 16 amino acids. The CDR3, as DNA: TGTGCCAGCAGTTTCGGTACAGGGGTCCGTCATCAGCCCCAGCATTTT. This gives the protein CASSFGTGVRHQPQHF.

This clonotype has just one count. The rearrangement joins TRBV5-1 to TRBJ2-2; 8 bases align to TRBD2. The ends lost 7 bases at V and 0 bases at J; junction bases unmatched: 5. The CDR3 covers 15 residues. Germline V gene sequence: CDR1 SGHRS, CDR2 YFSETQ. The CDR3 DNA is TGCGCCAGCGCGCGGGGGGCTTCGAACACCGGGGAGCTGTTTTTT. This translates into CASARGASNTGELFF. The entire variable domain, with the rest obtained from reference TRBV5-1 and TRBJ2-2, is as follows: KAGVTQTPRYLIKTRGQQVTLSCSPISGHRSVSWYQQTPGQGLQFLFEYFSETQRNKGNFPGRFSGRQFSNSRSEMNVSTLELGDSALYLCASARGASNTGELFFGEGSRLTVL.

The CDR3 DNA follows: TGCAGCGTTGTGGCAGGGCCTAGCAATGAGCAGTTCTTC. This codes for CSVVAGPSNEQFF. The rearrangement links TRBV29-1 to TRBJ2-1, with D tentatively TRBD1 (5 bases). This CDR3 is 13 amino acids long. Germline-derived CDR1 and CDR2 are SQVTM and ANQGSEA. With 4 bases removed from V and 6 bases from J, the gap between germline ends came to 13 bases.

This clonotype was observed a few times. This CDR3 reads CASSPTPTDTQYF. The CDR3 nucleotides read TGTGCCAGCAGTCCCACCCCCACAGATACGCAGTATTTT. The chain employs TRBV7-3 and TRBJ2-3, with D uncertain. Germline CDR1 and CDR2: SGHTA and FQGTGA. Trimming took off 6 bases at V and 2 bases at J, with 9 bases between the two ends. This CDR3 comprises 13 residues.

The genes are TRBV7-2 and TRBJ1-2; the match to TRBD1 covers 7 bases. After removal of 5 bases from V and 4 bases from J, the junction contained 10 bases not matched to a gene. CDR3 size: 15 residues. Germline V gene data show CDR1 as SGHTA and CDR2 as FQGNSA. As DNA, the CDR3 is TGTGCCAGCAGCCCAGATAGACAGGGTGCCTATGGCTACACCTTC. Its translation: CASSPDRQGAYGYTF.

This clonotype was picked up a small number of times. The chain employs TRBV7-9 and TRBJ2-3; 8 bases map to TRBD1. Germline V gene lookup returns CDR1 SEHNR and CDR2 FQNEAQ (reference sequence). V gave up 4 bases and J gave up 1 base; unmatched junction bases: 10. This CDR3 is built from 17 residues. The CDR3 coding sequence is TGTGCCAGCAGCTCTTCGGACAGGGCCCTCGGCACAGATACGCAGTATTTT. It codes for CASSSSDRALGTDTQYF. The full variable domain, in which reference TRBV7-9 and TRBJ2-3 provide the parts outside the CDR3, is DTGVSQNPRHKITKRGQNVTFRCDPISEHNRLYWYRQTLGQGPEFLTYFQNEAQLEKSRLLSDRFSAERPKGSFSTLEIQRTEQGDSAMYLCASSSSDRALGTDTQYFGPGTRLTVL.

The chain recombines TRBV12-3 or TRBV12-4 with TRBJ1-1; D unclear. Trimming stripped 5 bases from V and 10 bases from J, with 17 bases between. CDR3 size: 13 residues. The CDR3 DNA follows: TGTGCCAGCAGTGGCATTGGTGTGTTAGGAGCTTTCTTT. This encodes CASSGIGVLGAFF.

The CDR3 sequence: CASMPRQNYEQYF. In DNA, the CDR3 is TGTGCCAGCATGCCTCGACAGAACTACGAGCAGTACTTC. The V call is TRBV6-5, the J call TRBJ2-7, with D perhaps matching TRBD1 (5 bases). Germline assignment: CDR1 MNHEY and CDR2 SVGAGI. The germline V and J ends were trimmed by 7 bases and 3 bases, with 13 bases remaining between them. The CDR3 totals 13 residues.

This clonotype was seen a handful of times. The genes are TRBV3-1 and TRBJ2-3, with no clear D. Germline V gene data show CDR1 as LGHDT and CDR2 as YNNKEL (reference sequence). CDR3 length: 15 residues. Trimming removed 1 base at V and 4 bases at J, with 12 bases between. The CDR3 spells CASSQGWYSADTQYF. As DNA, the CDR3 is TGTGCCAGCAGCCAAGGTTGGTACTCCGCAGATACGCAGTATTTT.

The gene calls are TRBV19 and TRBJ1-6; 12 bases are shared with TRBD1. Per germline, CDR1 LNHDA and CDR2 SQIVND (reference sequence). J lost 8 bases, V lost 3 bases, and 2 bases had no gene match. This CDR3 spans 15 amino acids. The CDR3 region is CASSIGTGGYSPLHF. In DNA form, the CDR3 reads TGTGCCAGTAGTATCGGGACAGGGGGCTATTCACCCCTCCACTTT. Full variable domain (missing parts from reference TRBV19 and TRBJ1-6): DGGITQSPKYLFRKEGQNVTLSCEQNLNHDAMYWYRQDPGQGLRLIYYSQIVNDFQKGDIAEGYSVSREKKESFPLTVTSAQKNPTAFYLCASSIGTGGYSPLHFGNGTRLTVT.

In its sample, this clonotype was seen a few times. The chain combines TRBV20-1 with TRBJ1-6; 7 bases are shared with TRBD1. V shed 0 bases, J shed 7 bases, and the junction held 6 bases outside the gene matches. The germline V gene has CDR1 DFQATT and CDR2 SNEGSKA (reference sequence). CDR3 size: 15 residues. The CDR3 is CSARDRGRGNSPLHF. The CDR3 DNA sequence: TGCAGTGCTAGAGATCGTGGCAGGGGGAATTCACCCCTCCACTTT.

This clonotype has more than one count but fewer than ten. V and J are TRBV4-2 and TRBJ2-3, with 7 bases identical to TRBD1. The J segment lost 10 bases and the V segment lost 4 bases, leaving 11 bases of the junction unmatched. The CDR3 has 14 residues. The germline gives CDR1 LGHNA, CDR2 YNFKEQ. CDR3 in amino acids: CASSPVGQEASQYF. For the CDR3, the DNA is TGTGCCAGCAGCCCCGTAGGACAGGAGGCCTCGCAGTATTTT.

J is TRBJ2-2 and V is TRBV12-3 or TRBV12-4; a possible D gene is TRBD1 (6 bases). CDR3 length equals 13 residues. Trimming removed 4 bases from V and 7 bases from J, with 10 bases in between. For the CDR3, the DNA is TGTGCCAGCAGTTCACAGGGTTTCGGGGAGCTGTTTTTT. As protein: CASSSQGFGELFF.

The chain has TRBV24-1 and TRBJ2-3, with 13 bases that match TRBD2. The CDR3 spans 18 residues. V lost 5 bases to trimming and J lost 6 bases; unmatched junction nucleotides: 13. CDR1 is KGHDR and CDR2 is SFDVKD in the germline V gene. Here the CDR3 DNA reads TGTGCCACCAGTGCGTTTCGGGGGACTAGCGGGGAGGCGGATACGCAGTATTTT. Protein: CATSAFRGTSGEADTQYF.

This clonotype showed up just a few times. This chain links TRBV12-3 or TRBV12-4 with TRBJ1-2; a possible D gene is TRBD1 (6 bases). The length of the CDR3 is 15 residues. The V end was cut by 3 bases, the J end by 5 bases, with 16 bases between. For the CDR3, the DNA is TGTGCCAGCAGTTTCTTGGACACAGGGTCGTATGGCTACACCTTC. Protein: CASSFLDTGSYGYTF.

This clonotype turned up a few times. The rearrangement uses TRBV7-6 and TRBJ1-5, with D tentatively TRBD1 (5 bases). The CDR3 length is 13 residues. Germline CDR1 and CDR2: SGHVS and FNYEAQ. V lost 9 bases and J lost 6, with 15 bases in between. In nucleotides, the CDR3 is TGTGCCAGTAGCGGGGGGGTTCGTCAGCCCCAGCATTTT. This translates into CASSGGVRQPQHF.

The V call is TRBV5-1, the J call TRBJ1-2, with 9 bases lining up with TRBD1. Germline loops: CDR1 SGHRS, CDR2 YFSETQ. Trimming cost V 4 bases and J 0 bases; bases outside gene matches: 13. The CDR3 loop spans 18 amino acids. Here the CDR3 DNA reads TGCGCCAGCAGCGCAACCGCCACAGGGGGCTCAACTAACTATGGCTACACCTTC. This codes for CASSATATGGSTNYGYTF.

This clonotype was detected ten times or more. The rearrangement links TRBV7-9 to TRBJ2-3; D gene uncertain. V gave up 6 bases and J gave up 2 bases, with 9 bases separating them. This CDR3 is 13 amino acids long. CDR1 is SEHNR and CDR2 is FQNEAQ in the germline V gene (reference sequence). The CDR3 coding sequence is TGTGCCAGCAGTTGGAGCCTCACAGATACGCAGTATTTT. This codes for CASSWSLTDTQYF.

This clonotype occurred a few times. The chain recombines TRBV18 with TRBJ2-7; D is possibly TRBD2 (6 bases). This CDR3 spans 12 amino acids. Germline lookup yields CDR1 KGHSH and CDR2 LQKENI. The ends were cut back, 8 bases at V and 0 bases at J, with 8 bases in the middle. The CDR3 coding sequence is TGTGCCAGCGGGGGGACCTCCTACGAGCAGTACGTC. This sequence encodes CASGGTSYEQYV.